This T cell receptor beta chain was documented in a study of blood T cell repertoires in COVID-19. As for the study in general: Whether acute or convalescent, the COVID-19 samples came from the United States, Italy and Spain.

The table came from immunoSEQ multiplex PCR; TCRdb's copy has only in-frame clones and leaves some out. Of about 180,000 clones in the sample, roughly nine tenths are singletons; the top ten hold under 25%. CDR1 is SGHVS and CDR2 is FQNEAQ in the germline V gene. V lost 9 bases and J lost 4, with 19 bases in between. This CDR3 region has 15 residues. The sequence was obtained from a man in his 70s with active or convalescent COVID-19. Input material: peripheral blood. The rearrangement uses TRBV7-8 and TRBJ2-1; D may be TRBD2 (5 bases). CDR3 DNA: TGTGCCAGTACCCCCTCGGGAAACGGGTACAATGAGCAGTTCTTC. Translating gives CASTPSGNGYNEQFF.